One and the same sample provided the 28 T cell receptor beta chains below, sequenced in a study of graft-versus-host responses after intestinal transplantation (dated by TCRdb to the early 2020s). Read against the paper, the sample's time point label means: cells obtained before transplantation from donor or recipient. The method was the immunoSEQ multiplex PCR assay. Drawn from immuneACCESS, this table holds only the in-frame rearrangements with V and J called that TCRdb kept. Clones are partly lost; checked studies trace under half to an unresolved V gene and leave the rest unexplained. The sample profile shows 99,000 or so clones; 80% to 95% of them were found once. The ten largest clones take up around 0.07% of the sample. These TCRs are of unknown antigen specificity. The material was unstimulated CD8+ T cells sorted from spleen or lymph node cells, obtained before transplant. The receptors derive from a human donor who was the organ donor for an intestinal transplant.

This CDR3 is CASSLYGGPYEQYF. The CDR3 DNA reads as TGTGCCAGCAGCTTATATGGCGGTCCCTACGAGCAGTACTTC. The gene calls are TRBV11-3 and TRBJ2-7; D is unclear. CDR3 length: 14 amino acids. The V end was cut by 2 bases, the J end by 2 bases, with 10 bases between. The germline CDR1 and CDR2 sequences are SGHNT and YENEEA.

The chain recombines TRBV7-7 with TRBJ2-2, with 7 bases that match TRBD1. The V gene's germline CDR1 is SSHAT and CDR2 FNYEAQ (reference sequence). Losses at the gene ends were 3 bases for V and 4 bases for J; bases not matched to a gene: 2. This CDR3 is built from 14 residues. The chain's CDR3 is CASSLRQGTGELFF. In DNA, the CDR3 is TGTGCCAGCAGCTTGCGACAGGGCACCGGGGAGCTGTTTTTT. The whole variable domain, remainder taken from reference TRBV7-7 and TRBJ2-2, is GAGVSQSPRYKVTKRGQDVTLRCDPISSHATLYWYQQALGQGPEFLTYFNYEAQPDKSGLPSDRFSAERPEGSISTLTIQRTEQRDSAMYRCASSLRQGTGELFFGEGSRLTVL.

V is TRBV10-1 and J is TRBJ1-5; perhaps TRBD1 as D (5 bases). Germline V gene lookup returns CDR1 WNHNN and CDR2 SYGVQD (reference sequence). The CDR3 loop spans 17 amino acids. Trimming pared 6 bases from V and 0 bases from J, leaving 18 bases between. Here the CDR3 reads CASRSRQSDNSNQPQHF. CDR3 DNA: TGCGCCAGCAGATCTCGACAGAGTGATAATAGCAATCAGCCCCAGCATTTT.

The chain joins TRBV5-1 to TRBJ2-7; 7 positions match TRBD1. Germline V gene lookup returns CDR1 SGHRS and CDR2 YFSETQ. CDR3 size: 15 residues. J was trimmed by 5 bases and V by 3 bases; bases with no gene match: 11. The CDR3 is CASSSLTGHRHEQYF. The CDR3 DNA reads TGCGCCAGCAGCTCCCTGACAGGGCATCGGCACGAGCAGTACTTC.

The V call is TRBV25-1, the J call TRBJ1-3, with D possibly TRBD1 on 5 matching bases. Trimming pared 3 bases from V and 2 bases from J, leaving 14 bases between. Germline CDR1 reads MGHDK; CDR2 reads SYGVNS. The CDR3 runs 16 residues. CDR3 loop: CASSDWVGGAGNTIYF. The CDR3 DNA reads TGTGCCAGCAGTGATTGGGTTGGGGGGGCTGGAAACACCATATATTTT. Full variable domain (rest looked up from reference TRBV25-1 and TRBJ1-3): EADIYQTPRYLVIGTGKKITLECSQTMGHDKMYWYQQDPGMELHLIHYSYGVNSTEKGDLSSESTVSRIRTEHFPLTLESARPSHTSQYLCASSDWVGGAGNTIYFGEGSWLTVV.

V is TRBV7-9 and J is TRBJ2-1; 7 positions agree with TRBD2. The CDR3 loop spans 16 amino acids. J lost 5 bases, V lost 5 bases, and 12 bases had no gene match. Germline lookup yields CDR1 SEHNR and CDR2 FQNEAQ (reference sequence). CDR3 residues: CASSVIPGLPDNEQFF. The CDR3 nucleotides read TGTGCCAGCAGCGTTATACCGGGACTACCAGACAATGAGCAGTTCTTC. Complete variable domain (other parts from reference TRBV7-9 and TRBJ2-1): DTGVSQNPRHKITKRGQNVTFRCDPISEHNRLYWYRQTLGQGPEFLTYFQNEAQLEKSRLLSDRFSAERPKGSFSTLEIQRTEQGDSAMYLCASSVIPGLPDNEQFFGPGTRLTVL.

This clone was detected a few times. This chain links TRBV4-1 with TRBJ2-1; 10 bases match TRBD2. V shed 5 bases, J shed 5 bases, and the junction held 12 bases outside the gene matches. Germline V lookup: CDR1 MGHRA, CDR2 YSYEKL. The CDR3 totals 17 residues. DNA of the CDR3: TGCGCCAGCAGCTTAGCGGGGGGTCCTCCCCCGCACAATGAGCAGTTCTTC. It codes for CASSLAGGPPPHNEQFF.

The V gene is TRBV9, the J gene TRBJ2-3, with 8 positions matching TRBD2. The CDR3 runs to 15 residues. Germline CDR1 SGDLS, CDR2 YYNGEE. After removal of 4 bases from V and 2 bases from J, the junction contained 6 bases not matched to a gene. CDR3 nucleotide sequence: TGTGCCAGCAGCAGTAGCGGGGTATACACAGATACGCAGTATTTT. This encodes CASSSSGVYTDTQYF.

CDR3 loop: CASSSVLAAGELFF. CDR3 bases: TGTGCCAGCAGCTCGGTACTAGCGGCCGGGGAGCTGTTTTTT. This chain connects TRBV7-9 to TRBJ2-2; 8 nucleotides agree with TRBD2. Germline trimming cut 4 bases from V and 6 bases from J; bases unmatched to any gene: 4. Germline V gives CDR1 SEHNR, CDR2 FQNEAQ (reference sequence). There are 14 residues in the CDR3.

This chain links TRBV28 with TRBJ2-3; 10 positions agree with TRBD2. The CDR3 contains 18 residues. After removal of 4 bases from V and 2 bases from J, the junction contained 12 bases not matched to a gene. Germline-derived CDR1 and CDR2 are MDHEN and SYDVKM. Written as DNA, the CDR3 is TGTGCCAGCAGTTACAAGACCGGGACTAGCGAATACACAGATACGCAGTATTTT. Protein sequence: CASSYKTGTSEYTDTQYF.

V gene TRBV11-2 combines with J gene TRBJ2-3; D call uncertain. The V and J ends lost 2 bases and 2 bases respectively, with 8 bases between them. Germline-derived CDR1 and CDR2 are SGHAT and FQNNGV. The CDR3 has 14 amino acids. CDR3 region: CASSLITVTDTQYF. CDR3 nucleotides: TGTGCCAGCAGCTTAATAACAGTCACAGATACGCAGTATTTT.

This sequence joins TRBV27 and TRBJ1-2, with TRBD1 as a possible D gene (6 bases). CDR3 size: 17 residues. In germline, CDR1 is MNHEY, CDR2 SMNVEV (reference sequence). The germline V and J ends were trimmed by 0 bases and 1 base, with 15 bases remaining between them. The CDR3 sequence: CASSLSSFPRGNYGYTF. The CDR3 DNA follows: TGTGCCAGCAGTTTATCGTCTTTTCCCAGGGGTAACTATGGCTACACCTTC.

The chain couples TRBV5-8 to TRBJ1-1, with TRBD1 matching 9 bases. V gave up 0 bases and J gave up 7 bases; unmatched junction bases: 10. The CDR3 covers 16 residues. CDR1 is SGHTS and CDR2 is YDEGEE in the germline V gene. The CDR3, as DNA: TGTGCCAGCAGCTTGGCTCCCGGGACAGGGTATAGTGAAGCTTTCTTT. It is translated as CASSLAPGTGYSEAFF.

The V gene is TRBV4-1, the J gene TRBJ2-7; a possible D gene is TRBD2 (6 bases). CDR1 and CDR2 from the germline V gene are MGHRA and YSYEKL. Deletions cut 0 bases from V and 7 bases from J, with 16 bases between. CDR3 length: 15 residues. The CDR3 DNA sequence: TGCGCCAGCAGCCAAGATGCTGGGGGGTGGCCTGAGCAGTACTTC. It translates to CASSQDAGGWPEQYF.

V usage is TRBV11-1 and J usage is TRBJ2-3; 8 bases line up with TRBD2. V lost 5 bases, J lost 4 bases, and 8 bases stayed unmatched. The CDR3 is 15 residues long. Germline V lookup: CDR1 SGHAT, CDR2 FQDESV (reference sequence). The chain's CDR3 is CASSPGSGSADTQYF. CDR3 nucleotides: TGTGCCAGCAGCCCAGGAAGCGGGAGTGCAGATACGCAGTATTTT.

DNA of the CDR3: TGTGCCAGCAGCGTAGGCGGGACTAGTTATGAGCAGTTCTTC. Amino acid sequence: CASSVGGTSYEQFF. V and J are TRBV9 and TRBJ2-1; 8 positions agree with TRBD2. V gave up 0 bases and J gave up 8 bases; unmatched junction bases: 4. Germline CDR1 reads SGDLS; CDR2 reads YYNGEE. The CDR3 runs 14 residues.

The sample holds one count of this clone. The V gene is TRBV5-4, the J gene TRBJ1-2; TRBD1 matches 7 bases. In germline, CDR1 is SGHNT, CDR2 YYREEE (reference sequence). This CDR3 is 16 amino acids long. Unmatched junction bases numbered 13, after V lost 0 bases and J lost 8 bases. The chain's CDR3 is CASSLVSGLTGRGYTF. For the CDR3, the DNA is TGTGCCAGCAGCTTGGTGTCGGGCTTGACAGGGCGAGGCTACACCTTC.

The CDR3 reads CATATPSGNYNEQFF. CDR3 DNA sequence: TGTGCCACAGCAACTCCTAGCGGGAACTACAATGAGCAGTTCTTC. V and J are TRBV15 and TRBJ2-1; TRBD2 aligns across 9 bases. With 9 bases clipped from V and 3 bases from J, the junction kept 9 bases outside the gene matches. Germline V gene lookup returns CDR1 LNHNV and CDR2 YYDKDF (reference sequence). The CDR3 covers 15 residues. Based on the CDR3 plus reference TRBV15 and TRBJ2-1, the full variable domain is DAMVIQNPRYQVTQFGKPVTLSCSQTLNHNVMYWYQQKSSQAPKLLFHYYDKDFNNEADTPDNFQSRRPNTSFCFLDIRSPGLGDTAMYLCATATPSGNYNEQFFGPGTRLTVL.

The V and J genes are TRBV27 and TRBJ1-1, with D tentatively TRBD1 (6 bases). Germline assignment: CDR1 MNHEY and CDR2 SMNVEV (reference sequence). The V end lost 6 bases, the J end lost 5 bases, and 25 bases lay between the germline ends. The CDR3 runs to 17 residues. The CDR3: CASSPRNWTARVTEAFF. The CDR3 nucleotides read TGTGCCAGCAGCCCCAGGAACTGGACAGCCCGCGTGACTGAAGCTTTCTTT.

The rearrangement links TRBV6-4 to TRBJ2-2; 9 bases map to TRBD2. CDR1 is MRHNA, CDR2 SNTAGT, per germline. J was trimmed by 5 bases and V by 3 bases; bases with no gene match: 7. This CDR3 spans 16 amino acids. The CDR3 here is CASSEYSGRGTGELFF. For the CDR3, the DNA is TGTGCCAGCAGTGAATATAGCGGGAGAGGTACCGGGGAGCTGTTTTTT.

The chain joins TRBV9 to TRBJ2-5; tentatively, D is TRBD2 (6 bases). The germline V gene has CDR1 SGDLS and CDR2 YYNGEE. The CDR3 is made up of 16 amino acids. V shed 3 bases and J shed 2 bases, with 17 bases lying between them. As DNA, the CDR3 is TGTGCCAGCAGCGCTCACCTGGCCGGGGGACAAGAGACCCAGTACTTC. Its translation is CASSAHLAGGQETQYF.

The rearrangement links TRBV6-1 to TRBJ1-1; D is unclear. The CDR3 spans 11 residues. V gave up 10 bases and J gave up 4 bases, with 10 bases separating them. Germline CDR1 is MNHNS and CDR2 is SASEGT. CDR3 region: CAIRAGTEAFF. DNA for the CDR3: TGTGCCATTCGGGCGGGCACTGAAGCTTTCTTT.

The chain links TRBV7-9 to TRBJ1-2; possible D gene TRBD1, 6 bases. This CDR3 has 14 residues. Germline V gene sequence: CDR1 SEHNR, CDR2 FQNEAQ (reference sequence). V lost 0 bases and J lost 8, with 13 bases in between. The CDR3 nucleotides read TGTGCCAGCAGCTTAGCTGGGGGCGCCTTCGGCTACACCTTC. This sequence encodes CASSLAGGAFGYTF.

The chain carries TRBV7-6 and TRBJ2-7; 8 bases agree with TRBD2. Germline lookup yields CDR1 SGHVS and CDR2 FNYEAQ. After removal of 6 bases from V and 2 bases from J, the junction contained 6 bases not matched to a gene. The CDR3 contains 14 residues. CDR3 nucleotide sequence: TGTGCCAGCAGTCCAACTAGCGGACCCTACGAGCAGTACTTC. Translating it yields CASSPTSGPYEQYF.

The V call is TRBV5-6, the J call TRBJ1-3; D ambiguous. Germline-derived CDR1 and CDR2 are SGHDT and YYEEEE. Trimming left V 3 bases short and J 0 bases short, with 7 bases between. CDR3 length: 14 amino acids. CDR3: CASSSGYSGNTIYF. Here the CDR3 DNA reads TGTGCCAGCAGCTCCGGGTACTCTGGAAACACCATATATTTT.

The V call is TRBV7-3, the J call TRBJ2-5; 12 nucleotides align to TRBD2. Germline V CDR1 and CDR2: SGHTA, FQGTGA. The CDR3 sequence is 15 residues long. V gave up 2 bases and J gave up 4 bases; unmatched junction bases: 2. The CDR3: CASSLSSGRGETQYF. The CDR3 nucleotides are TGTGCCAGCAGCTTATCTAGCGGGAGGGGAGAGACCCAGTACTTC.

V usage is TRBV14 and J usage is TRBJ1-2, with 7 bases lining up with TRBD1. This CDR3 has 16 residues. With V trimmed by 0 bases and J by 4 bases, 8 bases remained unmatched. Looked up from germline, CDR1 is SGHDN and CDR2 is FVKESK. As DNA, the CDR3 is TGTGCCAGCAGCCAAGAGAGGGGGCGCAGCGGCTATGGCTACACCTTC. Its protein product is CASSQERGRSGYGYTF.

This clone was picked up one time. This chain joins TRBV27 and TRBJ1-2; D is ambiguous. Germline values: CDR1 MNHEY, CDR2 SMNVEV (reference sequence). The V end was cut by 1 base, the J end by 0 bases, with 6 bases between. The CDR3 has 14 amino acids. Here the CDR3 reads CASSLFRTNYGYTF. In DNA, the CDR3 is TGTGCCAGCAGTTTATTCAGGACTAACTATGGCTACACCTTC.